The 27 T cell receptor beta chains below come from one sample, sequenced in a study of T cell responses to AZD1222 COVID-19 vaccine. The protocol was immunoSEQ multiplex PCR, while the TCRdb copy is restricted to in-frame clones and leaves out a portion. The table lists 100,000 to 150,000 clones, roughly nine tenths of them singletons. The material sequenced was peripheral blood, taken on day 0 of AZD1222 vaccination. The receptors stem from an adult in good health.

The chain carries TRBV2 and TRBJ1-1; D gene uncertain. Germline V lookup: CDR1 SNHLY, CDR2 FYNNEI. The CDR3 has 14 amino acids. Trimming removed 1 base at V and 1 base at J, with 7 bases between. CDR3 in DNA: TGTGCCAGCAGTGAAGGGAGAAGGAACACTGAAGCTTTCTTT. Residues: CASSEGRRNTEAFF.

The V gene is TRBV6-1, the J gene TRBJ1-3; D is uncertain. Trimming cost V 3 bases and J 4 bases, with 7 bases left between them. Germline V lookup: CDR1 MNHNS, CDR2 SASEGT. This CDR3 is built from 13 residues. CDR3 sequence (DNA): TGTGCCAGCAGTGACCTGGCCGGAAACACCATATATTTT. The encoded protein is CASSDLAGNTIYF.

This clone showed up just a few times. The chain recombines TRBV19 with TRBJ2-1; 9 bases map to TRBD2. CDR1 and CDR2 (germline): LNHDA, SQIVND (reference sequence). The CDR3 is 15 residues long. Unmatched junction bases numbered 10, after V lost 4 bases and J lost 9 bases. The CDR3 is CASSTIFSGRSEQFF. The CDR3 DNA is TGTGCCAGTAGTACGATTTTCAGCGGGAGGTCTGAGCAGTTCTTC.

The CDR3: CASSLLPYNEQFF. The CDR3 coding sequence is TGTGCCAGCAGCCTTCTACCTTACAATGAGCAGTTCTTC. This chain connects TRBV3-1 (or the pseudogene TRBV3-2) to TRBJ2-1; no clear D. The CDR3 is 13 amino acids. Germline V gene data show CDR1 as LGHDT and CDR2 as YNNKEL (reference sequence). V shed 4 bases and J shed 4 bases, with 8 bases lying between them.

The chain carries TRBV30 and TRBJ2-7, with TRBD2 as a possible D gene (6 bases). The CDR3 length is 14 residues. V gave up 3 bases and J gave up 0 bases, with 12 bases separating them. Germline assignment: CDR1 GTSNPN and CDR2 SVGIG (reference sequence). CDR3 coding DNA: TGTGCCTGGAGCGTCGGGGGAAGCTCCTACGAGCAGTACTTC. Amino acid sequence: CAWSVGGSSYEQYF.

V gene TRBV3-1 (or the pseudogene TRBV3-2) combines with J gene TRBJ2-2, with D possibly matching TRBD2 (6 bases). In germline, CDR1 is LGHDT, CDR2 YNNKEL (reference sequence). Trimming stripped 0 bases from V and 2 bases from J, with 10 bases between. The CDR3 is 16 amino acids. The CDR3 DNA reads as TGTGCCAGCAGCCAAGACCGGACTATTAACACCGGGGAGCTGTTTTTT. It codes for CASSQDRTINTGELFF.

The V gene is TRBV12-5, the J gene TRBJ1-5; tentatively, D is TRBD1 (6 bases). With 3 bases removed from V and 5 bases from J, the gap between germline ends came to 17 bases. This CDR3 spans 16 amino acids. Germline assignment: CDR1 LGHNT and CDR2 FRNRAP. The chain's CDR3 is CASGFSEDSPYQPQHF. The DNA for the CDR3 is TGTGCTAGTGGTTTCTCCGAGGACAGCCCTTATCAGCCCCAGCATTTT. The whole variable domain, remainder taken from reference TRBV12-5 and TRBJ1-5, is DARVTQTPRHKVTEMGQEVTMRCQPILGHNTVFWYRQTMMQGLELLAYFRNRAPLDDSGMPKDRFSAEMPDATLATLKIQPSEPRDSAVYFCASGFSEDSPYQPQHFGDGTRLSIL.

The CDR3 DNA reads as TGTGCCAGCAGCTTAGTAGGGACTAGTGATGAGCAGTTCTTC. It translates to CASSLVGTSDEQFF. The rearrangement links TRBV7-9 to TRBJ2-1; 8 positions match TRBD2. Trimming at V came to 1 base and at J to 8 bases, leaving 4 bases not matched to a gene. Germline-derived CDR1 and CDR2 are SEHNR and FQNEAQ (reference sequence). The CDR3 is made up of 14 amino acids.

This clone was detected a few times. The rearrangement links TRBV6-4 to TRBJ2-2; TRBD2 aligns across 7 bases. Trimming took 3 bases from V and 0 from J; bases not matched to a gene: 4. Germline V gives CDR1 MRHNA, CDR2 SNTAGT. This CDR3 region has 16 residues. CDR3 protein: CASSETSDPNTGELFF. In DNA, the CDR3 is TGTGCCAGCAGTGAAACTAGCGATCCGAACACCGGGGAGCTGTTTTTT.

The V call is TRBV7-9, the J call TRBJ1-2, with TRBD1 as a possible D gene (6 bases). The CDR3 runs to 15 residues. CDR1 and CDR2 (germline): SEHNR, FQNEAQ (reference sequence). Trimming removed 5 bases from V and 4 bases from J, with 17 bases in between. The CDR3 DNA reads TGTGCCAGCAGCAACAAGGGGGTTCTGGGCTATGGCTACACCTTC. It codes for CASSNKGVLGYGYTF.

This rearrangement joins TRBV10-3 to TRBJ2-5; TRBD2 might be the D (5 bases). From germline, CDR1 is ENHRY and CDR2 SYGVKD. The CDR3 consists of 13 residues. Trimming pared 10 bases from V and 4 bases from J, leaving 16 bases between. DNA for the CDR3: TGTGCCACCGGTATTGGAGGCGGAGAGACCCAGTACTTC. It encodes CATGIGGGETQYF.

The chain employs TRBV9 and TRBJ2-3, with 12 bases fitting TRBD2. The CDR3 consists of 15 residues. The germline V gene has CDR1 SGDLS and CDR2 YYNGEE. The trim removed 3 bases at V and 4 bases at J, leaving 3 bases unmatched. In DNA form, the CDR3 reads TGTGCCAGCAGCGCTAGCGGGAGGGCCGCAGATACGCAGTATTTT. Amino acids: CASSASGRAADTQYF. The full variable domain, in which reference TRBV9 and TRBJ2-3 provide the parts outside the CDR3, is DSGVTQTPKHLITATGQRVTLRCSPRSGDLSVYWYQQSLDQGLQFLIQYYNGEERAKGNILERFSAQQFPDLHSELNLSSLELGDSALYFCASSASGRAADTQYFGPGTRLTVL.

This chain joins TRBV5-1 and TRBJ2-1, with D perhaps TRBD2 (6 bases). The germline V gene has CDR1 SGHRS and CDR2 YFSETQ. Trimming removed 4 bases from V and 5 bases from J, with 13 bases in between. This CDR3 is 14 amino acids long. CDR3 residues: CASSRGTPDNEQFF. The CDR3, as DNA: TGCGCCAGCAGCCGCGGGACGCCAGACAATGAGCAGTTCTTC. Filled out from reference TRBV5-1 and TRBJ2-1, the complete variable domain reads KAGVTQTPRYLIKTRGQQVTLSCSPISGHRSVSWYQQTPGQGLQFLFEYFSETQRNKGNFPGRFSGRQFSNSRSEMNVSTLELGDSALYLCASSRGTPDNEQFFGPGTRLTVL.

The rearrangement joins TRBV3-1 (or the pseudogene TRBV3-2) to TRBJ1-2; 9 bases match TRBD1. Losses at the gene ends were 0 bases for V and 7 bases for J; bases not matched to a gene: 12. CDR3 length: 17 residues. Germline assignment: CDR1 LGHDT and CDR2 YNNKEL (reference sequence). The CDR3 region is CASSQEFPLQGAGGYTF. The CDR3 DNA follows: TGTGCCAGCAGCCAAGAATTCCCTCTACAGGGGGCAGGTGGCTACACCTTC.

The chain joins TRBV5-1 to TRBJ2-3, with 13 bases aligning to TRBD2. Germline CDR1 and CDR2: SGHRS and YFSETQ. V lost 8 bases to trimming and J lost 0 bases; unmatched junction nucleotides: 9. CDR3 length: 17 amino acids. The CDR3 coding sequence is TGCGCCAGTCGGCGACTAGCGGGGGGCCGTAGCACAGATACGCAGTATTTT. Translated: CASRRLAGGRSTDTQYF.

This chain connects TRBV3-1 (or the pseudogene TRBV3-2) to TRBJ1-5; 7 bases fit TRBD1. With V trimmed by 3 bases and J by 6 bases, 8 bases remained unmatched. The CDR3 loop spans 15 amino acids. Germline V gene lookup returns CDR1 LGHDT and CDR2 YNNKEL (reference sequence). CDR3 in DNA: TGTGCCAGCAGCCAGAAGACAGGGTCGGGTCAGCCCCAGCATTTT. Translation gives CASSQKTGSGQPQHF.

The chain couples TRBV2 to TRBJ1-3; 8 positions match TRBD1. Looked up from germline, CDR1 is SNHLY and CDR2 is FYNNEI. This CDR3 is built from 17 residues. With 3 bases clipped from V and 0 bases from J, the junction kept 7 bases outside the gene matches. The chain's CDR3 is CASSDPGQGSSGNTIYF. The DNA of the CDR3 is TGTGCCAGCAGTGACCCCGGACAGGGAAGCTCTGGAAACACCATATATTTT.

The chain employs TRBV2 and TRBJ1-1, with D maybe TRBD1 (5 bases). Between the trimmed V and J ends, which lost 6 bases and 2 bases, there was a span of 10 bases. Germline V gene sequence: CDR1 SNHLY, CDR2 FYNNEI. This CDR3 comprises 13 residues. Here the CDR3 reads CASRFGHNTEAFF. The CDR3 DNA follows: TGTGCCAGCAGATTCGGACACAACACTGAAGCTTTCTTT.

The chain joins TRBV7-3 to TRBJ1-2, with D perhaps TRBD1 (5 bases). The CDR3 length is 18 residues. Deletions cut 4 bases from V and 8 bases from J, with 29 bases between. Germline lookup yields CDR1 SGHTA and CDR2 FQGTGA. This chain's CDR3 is CASSSPGGENPMLVGYTF. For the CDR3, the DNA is TGTGCCAGCAGCTCCCCTGGGGGGGAGAACCCGATGTTAGTAGGCTACACCTTC.

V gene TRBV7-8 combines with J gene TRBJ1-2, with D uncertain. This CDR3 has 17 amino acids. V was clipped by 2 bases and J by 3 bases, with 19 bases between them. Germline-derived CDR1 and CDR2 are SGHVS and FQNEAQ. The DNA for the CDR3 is TGTGCCAGCAGCTTATTTAATCGGCCGAGTGGGGACTATGGCTACACCTTC. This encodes CASSLFNRPSGDYGYTF. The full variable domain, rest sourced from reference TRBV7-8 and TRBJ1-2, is GAGVSQSPRYKVAKRGQDVALRCDPISGHVSLFWYQQALGQGPEFLTYFQNEAQLDKSGLPSDRFFAERPEGSVSTLKIQRTQQEDSAVYLCASSLFNRPSGDYGYTFGSGTRLTVV.

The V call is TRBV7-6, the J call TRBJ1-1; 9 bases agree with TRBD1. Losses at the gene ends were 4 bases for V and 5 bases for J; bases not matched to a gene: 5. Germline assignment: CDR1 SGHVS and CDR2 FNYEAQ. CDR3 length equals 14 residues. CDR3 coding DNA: TGTGCCAGCAGCTCAATGGGACAGGGAACTGAAGCTTTCTTT. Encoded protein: CASSSMGQGTEAFF.

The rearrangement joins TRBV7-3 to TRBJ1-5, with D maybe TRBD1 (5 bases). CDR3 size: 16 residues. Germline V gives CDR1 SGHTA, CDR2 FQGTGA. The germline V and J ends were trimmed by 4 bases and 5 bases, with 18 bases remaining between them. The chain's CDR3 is CASSSSPDRRYQPQHF. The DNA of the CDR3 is TGTGCCAGCAGCTCATCACCAGACAGACGCTATCAGCCCCAGCATTTT. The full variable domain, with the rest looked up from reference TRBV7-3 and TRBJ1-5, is GAGVSQTPSNKVTEKGKYVELRCDPISGHTALYWYRQSLGQGPEFLIYFQGTGAADDSGLPNDRFFAVRPEGSVSTLKIQRTERGDSAVYLCASSSSPDRRYQPQHFGDGTRLSIL.

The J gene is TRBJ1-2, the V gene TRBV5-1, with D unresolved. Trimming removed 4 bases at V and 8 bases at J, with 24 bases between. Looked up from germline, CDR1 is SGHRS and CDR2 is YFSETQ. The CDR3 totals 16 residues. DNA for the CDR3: TGCGCCAGCAGCCGTCTATCTTGGGGAGGTGATCGGGGCTACACCTTC. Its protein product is CASSRLSWGGDRGYTF.

The chain's CDR3 is CAWSPVLLESYEQYF. DNA for the CDR3: TGTGCCTGGAGTCCGGTCCTCCTTGAGTCCTACGAGCAGTACTTC. The chain uses TRBV30 and TRBJ2-7; D remains ambiguous. The germline gives CDR1 GTSNPN, CDR2 SVGIG (reference sequence). The CDR3 has 15 residues. Trimming removed 2 bases at V and 1 base at J, with 15 bases between.

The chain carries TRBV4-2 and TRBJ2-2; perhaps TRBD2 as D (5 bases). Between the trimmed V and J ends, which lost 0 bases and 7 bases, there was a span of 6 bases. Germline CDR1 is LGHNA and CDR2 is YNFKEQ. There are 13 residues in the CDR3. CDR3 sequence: CASSQEEVGELFF. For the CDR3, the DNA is TGTGCCAGCAGCCAAGAGGAGGTCGGGGAGCTGTTTTTT.

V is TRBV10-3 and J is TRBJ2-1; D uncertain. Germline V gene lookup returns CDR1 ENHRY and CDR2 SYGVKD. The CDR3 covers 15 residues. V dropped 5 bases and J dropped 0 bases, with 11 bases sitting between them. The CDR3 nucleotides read TGTGCCATCAGTTTTCAATCTAGCTCCTACAATGAGCAGTTCTTC. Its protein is CAISFQSSSYNEQFF.

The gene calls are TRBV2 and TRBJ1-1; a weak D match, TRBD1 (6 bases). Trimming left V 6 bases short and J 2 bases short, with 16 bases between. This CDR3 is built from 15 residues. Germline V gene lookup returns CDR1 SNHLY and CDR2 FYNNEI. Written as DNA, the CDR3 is TGTGCCAGCAGGCTGACGGGGGCCCTCAACACTGAAGCTTTCTTT. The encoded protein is CASRLTGALNTEAFF.